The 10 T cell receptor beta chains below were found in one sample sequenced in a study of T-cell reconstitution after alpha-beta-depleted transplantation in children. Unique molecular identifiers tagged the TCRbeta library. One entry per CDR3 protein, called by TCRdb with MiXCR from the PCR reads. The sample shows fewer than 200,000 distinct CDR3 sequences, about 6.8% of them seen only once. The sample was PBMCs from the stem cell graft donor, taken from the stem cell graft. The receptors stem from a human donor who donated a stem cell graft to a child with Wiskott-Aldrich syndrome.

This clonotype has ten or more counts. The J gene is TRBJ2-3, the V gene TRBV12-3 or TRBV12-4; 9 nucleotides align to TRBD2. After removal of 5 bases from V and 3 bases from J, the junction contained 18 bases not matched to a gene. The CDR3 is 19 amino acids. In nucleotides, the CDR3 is TGTGCCAGCAGTCCCCTGTATCAAGGGACTAGCTCGTTGACAGATACGCAGTATTTT. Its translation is CASSPLYQGTSSLTDTQYF.

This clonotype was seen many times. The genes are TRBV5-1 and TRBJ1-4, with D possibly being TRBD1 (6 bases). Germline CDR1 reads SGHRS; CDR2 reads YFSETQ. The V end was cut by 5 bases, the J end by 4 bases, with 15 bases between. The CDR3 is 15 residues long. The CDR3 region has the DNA TGCGCCAGCAGTTCGGAGGGGGGTGATAATGAAAAACTGTTTTTT. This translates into CASSSEGGDNEKLFF.

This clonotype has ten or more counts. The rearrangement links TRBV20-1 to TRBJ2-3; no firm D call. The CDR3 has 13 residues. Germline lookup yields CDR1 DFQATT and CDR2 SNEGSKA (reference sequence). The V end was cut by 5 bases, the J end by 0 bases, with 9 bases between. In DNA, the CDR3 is TGCAGTGCTCGTCCAGCTAGCACAGATACGCAGTATTTT. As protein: CSARPASTDTQYF.

The CDR3 DNA reads as TGCAGTGCCCCCCGGGGACGGGGAGGCACCGGGGAGCTGTTTTTT. The encoded protein is CSAPRGRGGTGELFF. The V gene is TRBV20-1, the J gene TRBJ2-2, with a possible D match to TRBD2 (6 bases). The germline V gene encodes CDR1 DFQATT and CDR2 SNEGSKA (reference sequence). The CDR3 runs 15 residues. The germline V and J ends were trimmed by 6 bases and 4 bases, with 18 bases remaining between them.

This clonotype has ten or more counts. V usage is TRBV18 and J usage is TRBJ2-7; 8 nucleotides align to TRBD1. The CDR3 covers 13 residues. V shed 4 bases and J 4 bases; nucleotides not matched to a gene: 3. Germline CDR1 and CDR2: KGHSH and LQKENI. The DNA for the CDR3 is TGTGCCAGCTCACTGGACAGGGTTTACGAGCAGTACTTC. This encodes CASSLDRVYEQYF.

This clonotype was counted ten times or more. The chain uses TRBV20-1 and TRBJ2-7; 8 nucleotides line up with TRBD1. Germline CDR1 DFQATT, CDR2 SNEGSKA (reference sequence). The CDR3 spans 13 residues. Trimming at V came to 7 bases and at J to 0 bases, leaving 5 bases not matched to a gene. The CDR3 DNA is TGCAGTGTCCCCCAGGGGGCCTCCTACGAGCAGTACTTC. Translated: CSVPQGASYEQYF.

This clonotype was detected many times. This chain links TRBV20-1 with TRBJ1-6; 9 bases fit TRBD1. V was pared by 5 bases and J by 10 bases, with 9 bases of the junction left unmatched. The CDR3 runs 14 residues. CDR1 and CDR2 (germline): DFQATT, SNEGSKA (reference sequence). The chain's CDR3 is CSAGRDRESSPLHF. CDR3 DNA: TGCAGTGCTGGCCGGGACAGGGAATCATCACCCCTCCACTTT.

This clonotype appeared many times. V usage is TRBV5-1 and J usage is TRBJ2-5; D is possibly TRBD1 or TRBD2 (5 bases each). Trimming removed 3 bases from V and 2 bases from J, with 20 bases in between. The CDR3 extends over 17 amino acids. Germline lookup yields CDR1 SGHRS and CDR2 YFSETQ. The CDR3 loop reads CASSSGIGAGQQETQYF. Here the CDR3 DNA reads TGCGCCAGCAGCTCTGGTATTGGGGCGGGCCAACAAGAGACCCAGTACTTC.

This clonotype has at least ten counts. Here the CDR3 reads CAWQGLNYNEQFF. The CDR3 coding sequence is TGTGCCTGGCAGGGACTCAACTACAATGAGCAGTTCTTC. The chain links TRBV30 to TRBJ2-1, with D tentatively TRBD2 (6 bases). Germline V gene data show CDR1 as GTSNPN and CDR2 as SVGIG (reference sequence). The ends were cut back, 5 bases at V and 3 bases at J, with 11 bases in the middle. This CDR3 spans 13 amino acids.

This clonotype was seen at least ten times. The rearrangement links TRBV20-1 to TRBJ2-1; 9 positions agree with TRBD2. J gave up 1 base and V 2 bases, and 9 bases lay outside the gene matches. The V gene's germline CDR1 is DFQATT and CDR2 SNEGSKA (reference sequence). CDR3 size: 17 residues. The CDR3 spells CSARPHSGGDSYNEQFF. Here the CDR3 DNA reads TGCAGTGCTAGACCGCATAGCGGGGGCGATTCCTACAATGAGCAGTTCTTC.